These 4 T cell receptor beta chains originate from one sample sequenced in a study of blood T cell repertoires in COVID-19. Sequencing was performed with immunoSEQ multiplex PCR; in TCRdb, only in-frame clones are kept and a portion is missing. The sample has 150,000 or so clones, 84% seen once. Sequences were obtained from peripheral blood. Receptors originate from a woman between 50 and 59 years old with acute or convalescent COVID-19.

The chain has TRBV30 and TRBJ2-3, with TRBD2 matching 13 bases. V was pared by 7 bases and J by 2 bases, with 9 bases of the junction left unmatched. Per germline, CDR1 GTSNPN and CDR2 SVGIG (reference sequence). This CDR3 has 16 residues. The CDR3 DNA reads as TGTGCCTTGACAGGGACTAGCGGGATCCTCACAGATACGCAGTATTTT. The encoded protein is CALTGTSGILTDTQYF. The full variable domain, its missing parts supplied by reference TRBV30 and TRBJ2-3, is SQTIHQWPATLVQPVGSPLSLECTVEGTSNPNLYWYRQAAGRGLQLLFYSVGIGQISSEVPQNLSASRPQDRQFILSSKKLLLSDSGFYLCALTGTSGILTDTQYFGPGTRLTVL.

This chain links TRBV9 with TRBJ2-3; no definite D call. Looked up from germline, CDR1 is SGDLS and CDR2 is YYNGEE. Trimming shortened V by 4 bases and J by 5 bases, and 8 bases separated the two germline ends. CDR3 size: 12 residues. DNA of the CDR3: TGTGCCAGCAGCCGAGGCCTAGATACGCAGTATTTT. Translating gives CASSRGLDTQYF.

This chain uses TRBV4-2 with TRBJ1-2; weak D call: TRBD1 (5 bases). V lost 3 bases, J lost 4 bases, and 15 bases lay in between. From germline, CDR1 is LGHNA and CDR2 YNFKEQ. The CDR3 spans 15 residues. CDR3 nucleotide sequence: TGTGCCAGCAGCCAGGCTGTGACAGAGGCCTATGGCTACACCTTC. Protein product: CASSQAVTEAYGYTF.

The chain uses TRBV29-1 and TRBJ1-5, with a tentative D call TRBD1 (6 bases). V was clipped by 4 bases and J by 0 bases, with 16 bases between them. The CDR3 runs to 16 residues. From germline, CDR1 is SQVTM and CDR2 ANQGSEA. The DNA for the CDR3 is TGCAGCGTTGTGGTCGGGGGGCTGGGTAGCAATCAGCCCCAGCATTTT. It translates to CSVVVGGLGSNQPQHF. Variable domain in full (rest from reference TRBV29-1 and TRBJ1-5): SAVISQKPSRDICQRGTSLTIQCQVDSQVTMMFWYRQQPGQSLTLIATANQGSEATYESGFVIDKFPISRPNLTFSTLTVSNMSPEDSSIYLCSVVVGGLGSNQPQHFGDGTRLSIL.